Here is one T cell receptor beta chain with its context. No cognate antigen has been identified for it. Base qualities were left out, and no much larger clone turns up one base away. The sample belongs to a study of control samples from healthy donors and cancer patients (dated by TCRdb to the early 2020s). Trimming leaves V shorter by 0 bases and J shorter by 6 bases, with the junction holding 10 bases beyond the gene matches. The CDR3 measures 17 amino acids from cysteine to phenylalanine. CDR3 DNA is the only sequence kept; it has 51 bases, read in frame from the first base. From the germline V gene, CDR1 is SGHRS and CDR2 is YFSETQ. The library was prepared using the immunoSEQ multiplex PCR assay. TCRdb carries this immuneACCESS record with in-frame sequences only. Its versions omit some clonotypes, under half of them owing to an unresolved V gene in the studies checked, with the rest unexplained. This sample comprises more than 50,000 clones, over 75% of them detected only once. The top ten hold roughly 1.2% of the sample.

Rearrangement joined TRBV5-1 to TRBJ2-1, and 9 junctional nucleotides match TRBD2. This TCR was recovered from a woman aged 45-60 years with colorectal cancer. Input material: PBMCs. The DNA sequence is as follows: TGCGCCAGCAGCTTGGTAGGGGTAGCGGGAGCCCCCAATGAGCAGTTCTTC. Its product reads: CASSLVGVAGAPNEQFF.